The T cell receptor (beta chain) described here comes from a study of blood T cell repertoires in COVID-19 (TCRdb year 2020). Study-wide context: The collaborator samples originated in the United States, Italy and Spain and spanned the acute and convalescent phases of COVID-19. The material from the prospective study consisted of cDNA or gDNA derived from T cells, B-cell-depleted T cells, or PBMCs. The dataset comprised deeply sampled blood TCRbeta repertoires from subjects exposed to, actively infected with, or recovered from COVID-19. The repertoires were released in a freely available public database intended as a resource for research on the immune response to SARS-CoV-2. The samples were drawn from two sources: the first 160 participants of the ongoing ImmuneRACE study, and fewer than 1,500 subjects contributed by 6 global collaborators. The sample metadata nearly always contained a de-identified subject ID, COVID-19 status, age in years and sex. Where available, HLA class I and class II types were obtained from metadata supplied by the sample provider rather than from assay-based typing. The full study reports these points: How much clinical and demographic metadata was included differed by source and by participant, and the metadata was provided uncurated.

TCRbeta CDR3 regions were amplified from genomic DNA using the immunoSEQ Assay, a bias-controlled multiplex PCR. In the source study's methods: The number of nucleated cells in each sample was estimated by amplification of reference gene primers within the assay. To quantify the absolute abundance of each unique TCRbeta CDR3 rearrangement, sequence reads were collapsed and filtered. For each sample, productive Simpson clonality was calculated as the square root of Simpson's diversity index over productive rearrangements. This immuneACCESS table, as held by TCRdb, lists in-frame sequences with V and J called but not all clones. Of the missing ones, under half trace to an unresolved V gene in checked studies; the others have no known cause. D and trimming come from the DNA, and the V and J calls and clone size come from that table. The sample table lists approximately 490,000 clones, more than 85% of them with a count of one. The ten largest clones take up approximately 8% of the sample.

V and J lose 0 bases and 5 bases, and a span of 8 bases separates them. The CDR3 goes from the cysteine to the phenylalanine over 14 residues. Only the CDR3 DNA is retained, 42 bases long and in frame from the first base. The germline V gene supplies CDR1 MNHGY and CDR2 SVAAGI. Participants in the prospective study were aged about 18 to 95 years, lived in approximately 26 United States geographic areas, and enrolled through a virtual design. To assign participants to cohorts, the prospective study relied on clinical history that participants themselves reported in a screening survey and a study questionnaire. For ImmuneRACE Cohort 3, a participant was defined as recovered based on two consecutive negative NP/OP PCR tests, clearance by a healthcare professional, or resolution of symptoms. Mobile phlebotomists in the prospective study collected whole blood, serum and a nasopharyngeal or oropharyngeal swab from every participant. Over a roughly 2-month period, participants in the prospective study had the option of providing additional blood draws and questionnaires. Blood samples from the prospective study were shipped frozen or at room temperature prior to DNA extraction.

A word on this clone: Its antigen is currently not known. The input lacks base qualities; no much larger clone sits a single base away.

This clonotype was sampled from a woman in her fifties or sixties who had recovered from COVID-19. The sequence links TRBV6-9 to TRBJ1-5, with the D gene uncertain. Sequenced sample: PBMCs or T cells enriched from blood (not recorded which). The DNA sequence follows: TGTGCCAGCAGTTATTCTCCGTCCTATCAGCCCCAGCATTTT. It translates as CASSYSPSYQPQHF.